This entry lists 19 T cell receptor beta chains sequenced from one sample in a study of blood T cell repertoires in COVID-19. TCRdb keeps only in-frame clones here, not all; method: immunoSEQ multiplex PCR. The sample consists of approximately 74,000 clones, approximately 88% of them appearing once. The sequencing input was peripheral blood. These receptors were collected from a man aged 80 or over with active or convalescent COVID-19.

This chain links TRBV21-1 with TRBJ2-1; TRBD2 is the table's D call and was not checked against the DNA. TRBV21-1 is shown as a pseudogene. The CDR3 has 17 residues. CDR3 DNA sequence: TGTGCCAGCAGCTCCCGTAGCGGGAGGGATTTTTTTGGTGAGCAGTTCTTC. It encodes CASSSRSGRDFFGEQFF.

CDR3: CASSPTGGYGYTF. DNA for the CDR3: TGTGCCAGTAGCCCAACAGGGGGCTATGGCTACACCTTC. This rearrangement joins TRBV19 to TRBJ1-2, with 8 positions matching TRBD1. CDR1 LNHDA and CDR2 SQIVND come from the germline V gene (reference sequence). The CDR3 is 13 amino acids. After removal of 6 bases from V and 4 bases from J, the junction contained 4 bases not matched to a gene.

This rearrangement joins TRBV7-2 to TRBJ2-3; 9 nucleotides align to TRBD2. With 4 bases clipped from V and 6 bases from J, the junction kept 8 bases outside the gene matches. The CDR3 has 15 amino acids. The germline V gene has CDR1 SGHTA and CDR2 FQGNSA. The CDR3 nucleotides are TGTGCCAGCAGCTCCCCTTGGCGGGGGGGGGATACGCAGTATTTT. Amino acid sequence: CASSSPWRGGDTQYF.

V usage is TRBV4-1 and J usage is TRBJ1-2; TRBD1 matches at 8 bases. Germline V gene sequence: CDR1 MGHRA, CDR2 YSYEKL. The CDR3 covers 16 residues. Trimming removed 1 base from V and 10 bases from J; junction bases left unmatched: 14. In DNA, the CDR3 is TGCGCCAGCAGCCAAGCCCCAACAGGGGGGTTTGCCCTCTACACCTTC. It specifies CASSQAPTGGFALYTF.

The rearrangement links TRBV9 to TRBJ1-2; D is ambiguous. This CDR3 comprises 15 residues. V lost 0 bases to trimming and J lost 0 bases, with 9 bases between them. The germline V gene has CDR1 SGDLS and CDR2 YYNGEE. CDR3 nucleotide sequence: TGTGCCAGCAGCGTAGGCGGGCAGCCTAACTATGGCTACACCTTC. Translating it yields CASSVGGQPNYGYTF. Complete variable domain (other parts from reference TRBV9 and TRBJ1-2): DSGVTQTPKHLITATGQRVTLRCSPRSGDLSVYWYQQSLDQGLQFLIQYYNGEERAKGNILERFSAQQFPDLHSELNLSSLELGDSALYFCASSVGGQPNYGYTFGSGTRLTVV.

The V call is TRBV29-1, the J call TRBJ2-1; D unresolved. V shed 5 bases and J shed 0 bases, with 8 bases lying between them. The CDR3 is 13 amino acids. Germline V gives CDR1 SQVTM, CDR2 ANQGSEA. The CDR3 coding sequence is TGCAGCGTTATAAGAGGCTCCTACAATGAGCAGTTCTTC. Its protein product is CSVIRGSYNEQFF.

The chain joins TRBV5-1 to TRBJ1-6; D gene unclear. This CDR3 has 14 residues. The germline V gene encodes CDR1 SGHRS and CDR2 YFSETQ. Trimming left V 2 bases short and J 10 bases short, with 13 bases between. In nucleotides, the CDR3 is TGCGCCAGCAGCTTAATAGATTCGAGGTCACCCCTCCACTTT. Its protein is CASSLIDSRSPLHF.

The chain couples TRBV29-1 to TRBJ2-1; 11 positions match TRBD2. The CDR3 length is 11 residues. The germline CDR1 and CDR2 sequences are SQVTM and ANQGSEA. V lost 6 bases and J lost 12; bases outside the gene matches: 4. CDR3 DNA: TGCAGCGTGGTAGCGGGAGGGCCGCAGTTCTTC. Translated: CSVVAGGPQFF.

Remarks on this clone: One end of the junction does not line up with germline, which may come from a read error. In DNA form, the CDR3 reads TGTGCCAGTAGGCCTTGGTCCGGGACAGGGAACGCCGGGGAGCTGTTTTTT. Protein sequence: CASRPWSGTGNAGELFF. The rearrangement links TRBV19 to TRBJ2-2; 9 bases are shared with TRBD1. Germline values: CDR1 LNHDA, CDR2 SQIVND (reference sequence). The CDR3 is made up of 17 amino acids. Supplemented by reference TRBV19 and TRBJ2-2, the full variable domain reads DGGITQSPKYLFRKEGQNVTLSCEQNLNHDAMYWYRQDPGQGLRLIYYSQIVNDFQKGDIAEGYSVSREKKESFPLTVTSAQKNPTAFYLCASRPWSGTGNAGELFFGEGSRLTVL.

The CDR3 spells CASSPFRAADGYTF. In DNA form, the CDR3 reads TGTGCCAGCTCACCTTTCAGGGCGGCGGATGGCTACACCTTC. V gene TRBV18 combines with J gene TRBJ1-2; D perhaps matches TRBD1 (5 bases). There are 14 residues in the CDR3. Looked up from germline, CDR1 is KGHSH and CDR2 is LQKENI. Trimming removed 3 bases at V and 6 bases at J, with 14 bases between.

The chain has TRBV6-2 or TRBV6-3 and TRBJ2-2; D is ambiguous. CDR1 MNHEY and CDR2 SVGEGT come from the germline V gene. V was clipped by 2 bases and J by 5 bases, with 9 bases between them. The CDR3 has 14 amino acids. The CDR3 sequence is CASSYSRWTGELFF. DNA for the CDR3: TGTGCCAGCAGTTACAGCCGTTGGACCGGGGAGCTGTTTTTT.

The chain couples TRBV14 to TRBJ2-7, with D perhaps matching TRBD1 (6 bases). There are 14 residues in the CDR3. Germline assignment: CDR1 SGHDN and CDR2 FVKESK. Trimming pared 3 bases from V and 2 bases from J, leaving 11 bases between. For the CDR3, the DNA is TGTGCCAGCAGCCAGATACAGGGTCCCTACGAGCAGTACTTC. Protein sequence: CASSQIQGPYEQYF.

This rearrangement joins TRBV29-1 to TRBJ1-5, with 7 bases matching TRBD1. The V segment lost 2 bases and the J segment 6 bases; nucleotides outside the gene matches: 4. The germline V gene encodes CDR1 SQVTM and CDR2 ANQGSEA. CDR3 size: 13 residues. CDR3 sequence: CSVEQGVGQPQHF. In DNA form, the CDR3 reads TGCAGCGTTGAACAGGGGGTTGGTCAGCCCCAGCATTTT.

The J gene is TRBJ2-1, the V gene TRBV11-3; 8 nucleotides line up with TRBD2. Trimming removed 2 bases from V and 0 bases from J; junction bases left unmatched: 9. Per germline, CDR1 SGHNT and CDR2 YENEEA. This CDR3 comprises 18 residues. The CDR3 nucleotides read TGTGCCAGCAGCTTAAGTCTCGGGAGGGTCAGCTCCTACAATGAGCAGTTCTTC. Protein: CASSLSLGRVSSYNEQFF.

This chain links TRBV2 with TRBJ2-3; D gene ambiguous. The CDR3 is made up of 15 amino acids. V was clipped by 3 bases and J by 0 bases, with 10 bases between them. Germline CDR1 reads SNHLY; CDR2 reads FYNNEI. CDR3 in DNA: TGTGCCAGCAGTGAGGAGTACCTTAGCACAGATACGCAGTATTTT. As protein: CASSEEYLSTDTQYF.

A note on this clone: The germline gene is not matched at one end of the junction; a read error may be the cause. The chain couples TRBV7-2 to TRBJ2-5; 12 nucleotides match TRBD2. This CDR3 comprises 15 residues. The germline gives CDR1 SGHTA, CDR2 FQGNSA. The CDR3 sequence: CASSLAGGRGETQYF. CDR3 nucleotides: TGTGCCAGCAGCCTAGCGGGAGGGAGGGGGGAGACCCAGTACTTC.

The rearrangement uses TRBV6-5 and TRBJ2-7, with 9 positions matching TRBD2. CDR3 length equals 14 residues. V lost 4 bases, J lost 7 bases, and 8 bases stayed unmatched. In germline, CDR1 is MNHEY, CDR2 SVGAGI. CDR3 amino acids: CASSLREGPNEQYF. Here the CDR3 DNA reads TGTGCCAGCAGTTTGCGGGAGGGCCCGAATGAGCAGTACTTC.

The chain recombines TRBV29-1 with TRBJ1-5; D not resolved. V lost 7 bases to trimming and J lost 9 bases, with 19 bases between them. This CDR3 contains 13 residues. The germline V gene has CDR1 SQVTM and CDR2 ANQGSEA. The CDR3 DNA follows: TGCAGCGCCCTGGGTACAGCCCTTGGGCCCCAGCATTTT. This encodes CSALGTALGPQHF.

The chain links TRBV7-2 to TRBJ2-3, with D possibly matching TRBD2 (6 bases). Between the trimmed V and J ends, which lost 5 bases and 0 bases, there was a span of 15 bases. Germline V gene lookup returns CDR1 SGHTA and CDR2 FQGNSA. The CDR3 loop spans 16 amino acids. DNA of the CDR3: TGTGCCAGCAGCACCTTAGGCGGGAAGAGCACAGATACGCAGTATTTT. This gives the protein CASSTLGGKSTDTQYF.